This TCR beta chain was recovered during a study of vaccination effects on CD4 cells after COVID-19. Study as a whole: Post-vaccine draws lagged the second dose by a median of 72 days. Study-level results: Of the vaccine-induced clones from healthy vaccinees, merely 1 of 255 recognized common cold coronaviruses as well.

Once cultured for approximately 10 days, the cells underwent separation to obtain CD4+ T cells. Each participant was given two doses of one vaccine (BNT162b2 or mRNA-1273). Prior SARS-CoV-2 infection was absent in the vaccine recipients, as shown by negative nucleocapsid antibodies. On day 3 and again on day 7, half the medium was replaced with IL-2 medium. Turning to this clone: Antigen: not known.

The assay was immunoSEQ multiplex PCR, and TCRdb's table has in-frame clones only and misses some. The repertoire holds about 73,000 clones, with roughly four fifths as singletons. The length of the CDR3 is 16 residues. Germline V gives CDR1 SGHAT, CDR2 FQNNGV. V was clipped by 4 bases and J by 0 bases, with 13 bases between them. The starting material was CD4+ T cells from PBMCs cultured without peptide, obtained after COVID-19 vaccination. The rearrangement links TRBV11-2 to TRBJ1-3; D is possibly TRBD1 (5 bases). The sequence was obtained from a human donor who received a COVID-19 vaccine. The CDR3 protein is CASSSPQASSGNTIYF. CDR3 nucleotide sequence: TGTGCCAGCAGCTCACCACAGGCCAGCTCTGGAAACACCATATATTTT.